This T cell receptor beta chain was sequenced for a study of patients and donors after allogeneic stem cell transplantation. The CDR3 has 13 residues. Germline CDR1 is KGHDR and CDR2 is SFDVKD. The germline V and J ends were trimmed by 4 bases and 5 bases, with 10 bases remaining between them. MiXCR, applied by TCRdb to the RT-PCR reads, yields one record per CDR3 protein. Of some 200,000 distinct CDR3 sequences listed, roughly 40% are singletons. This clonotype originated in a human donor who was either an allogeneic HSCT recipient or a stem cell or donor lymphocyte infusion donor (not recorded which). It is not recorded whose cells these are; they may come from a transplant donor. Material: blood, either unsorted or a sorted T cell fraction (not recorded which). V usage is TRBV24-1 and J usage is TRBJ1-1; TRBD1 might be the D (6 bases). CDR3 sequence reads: CATSDKTGTEAFF. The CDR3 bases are TGTGCCACCAGTGACAAAACAGGGACTGAAGCTTTCTTT.